One sample yielded the 4 T cell receptor beta chains listed below, sequenced in a study of blood T cell repertoires in COVID-19. Data came from immunoSEQ multiplex PCR; TCRdb stores just in-frame clones and leaves some out. The data show tens of thousands of clones, with around four fifths seen just once and about 5% held by the top ten. Material for sequencing was peripheral blood. The receptors stem from a man aged 50-59 years with active COVID-19.

The CDR3 loop is CAISERGTSGEPSTDTQYF. In DNA, the CDR3 is TGTGCCATCAGTGAACGCGGGACTAGCGGGGAGCCGAGCACAGATACGCAGTATTTT. The chain is built from TRBV10-3 and TRBJ2-3; 13 bases are shared with TRBD2. After removal of 3 bases from V and 0 bases from J, the junction contained 9 bases not matched to a gene. The CDR3 runs to 19 residues. CDR1 and CDR2 from the germline V gene are ENHRY and SYGVKD.

Here the CDR3 reads CATSRETGGLQPQHF. In nucleotides, the CDR3 is TGTGCCACCAGCAGAGAAACAGGGGGCCTTCAGCCCCAGCATTTT. The chain employs TRBV15 and TRBJ1-5; TRBD1 matches at 9 bases. The germline CDR1 and CDR2 sequences are LNHNV and YYDKDF (reference sequence). Unmatched junction bases numbered 3, after V lost 0 bases and J lost 6 bases. The CDR3 has 15 residues.

This clone has a single count. The rearrangement uses TRBV9 and TRBJ1-6; D gene uncertain. V was pared by 1 base and J by 10 bases, with 12 bases between. This CDR3 is 14 amino acids long. The germline CDR1 and CDR2 sequences are SGDLS and YYNGEE. Here the CDR3 DNA reads TGTGCCAGCAGCGTACAGACTTCGGGGTCACCCCTCCACTTT. It translates to CASSVQTSGSPLHF. The full variable domain, in which reference TRBV9 and TRBJ1-6 provide the parts outside the CDR3, is DSGVTQTPKHLITATGQRVTLRCSPRSGDLSVYWYQQSLDQGLQFLIQYYNGEERAKGNILERFSAQQFPDLHSELNLSSLELGDSALYFCASSVQTSGSPLHFGNGTRLTVT.

This clone came up a few times. The CDR3: CASSHGTQYEQYF. Here the CDR3 DNA reads TGTGCCAGCAGCCATGGGACTCAATACGAGCAGTACTTC. This chain links TRBV14 with TRBJ2-7; possibly TRBD2 for D (6 bases). V lost 3 bases and J lost 4, with 10 bases in between. Looked up from germline, CDR1 is SGHDN and CDR2 is FVKESK. This CDR3 has 13 amino acids.